Described below is a single T cell receptor beta chain sequence and its context. Its antigen remains unidentified. This record comes from a study of graft-versus-host responses after intestinal transplantation. Germline values: CDR1 LNHDA, CDR2 SQIVND (reference sequence). The ends lost 3 bases at V and 7 bases at J; junction bases unmatched: 7. This CDR3 contains 17 residues. The assay was immunoSEQ multiplex PCR, and TCRdb's table has in-frame clones only and misses some. The sample includes about 89,000 clones, roughly 90% of them seen just once. Study results and limitations: Circulating GvH clones peaking coincided with falling HvG clones soon after transplant. The study found high graft-versus-host to host-versus-graft clonal ratios in allografts of patients with graft-donor T cell macrochimerism.

The chain joins TRBV19 to TRBJ2-1; TRBD2 matches 15 bases. The sequence was collected from a human donor who received an intestinal transplant. The source was unstimulated CD4+ T cells sorted from spleen or lymph node cells, collected before intestinal transplant. The CDR3, as DNA: TGTGCCAGTAGTATCCCCGGGACTAGCGGGAGGAATAATGAGCAGTTCTTC. It yields the protein CASSIPGTSGRNNEQFF.